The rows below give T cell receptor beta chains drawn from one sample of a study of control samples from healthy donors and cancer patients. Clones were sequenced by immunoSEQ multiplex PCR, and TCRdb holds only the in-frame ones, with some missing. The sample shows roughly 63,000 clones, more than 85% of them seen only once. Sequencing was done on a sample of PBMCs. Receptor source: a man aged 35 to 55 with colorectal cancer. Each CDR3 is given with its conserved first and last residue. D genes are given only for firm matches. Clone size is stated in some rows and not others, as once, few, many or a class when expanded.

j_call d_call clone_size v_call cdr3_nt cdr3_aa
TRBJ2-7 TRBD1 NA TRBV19 TGTGCCAGTAGTGGGGACAGGGAACACGAGCAGTACTTC CASSGDREHEQYF
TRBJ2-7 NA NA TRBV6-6 TGTGCCAGCAGTTACGGGACGTACGCCTACGAGCAGTACTTC CASSYGTYAYEQYF
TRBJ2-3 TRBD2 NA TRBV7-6 TGTGCCAGCAGCTTTAGCGGGGTCACAGATACGCAGTATTTT CASSFSGVTDTQYF
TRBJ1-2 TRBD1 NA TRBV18 TGTGCCAGCTCACCGAGACAGGGGGATGGCTACACCTTC CASSPRQGDGYTF
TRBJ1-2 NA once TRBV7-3 TGTGCCAGCAGCTTGACAGGCTATGGCTACACCTTC CASSLTGYGYTF
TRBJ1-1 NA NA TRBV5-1 TGCGCCAGCAGCTTGAAGGGCCAGAACACTGAAGCTTTCTTT CASSLKGQNTEAFF
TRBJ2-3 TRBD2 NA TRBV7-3 TGTGCCAGCAGCTTAGGTTCGGGGGGGAACACAGATACGCAGTATTTT CASSLGSGGNTDTQYF
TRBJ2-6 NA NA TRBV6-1 TGTGCCAGCAGTGAGAACCCCAAAGGGGAAGCTGGGGCCAACGTCCTGACTTTC CASSENPKGEAGANVLTF
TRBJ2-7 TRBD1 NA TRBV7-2 TGTGCCAGCAGCTTGGCGGGACAGGGGTACGAGCAGTACTTC CASSLAGQGYEQYF
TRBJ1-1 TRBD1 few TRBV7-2 TGTGCCAGCAGCTTGGGGACAGGCTGGAACACTGAAGCTTTCTTT CASSLGTGWNTEAFF
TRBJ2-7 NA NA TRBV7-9 TGTGCCAGCAGTCAAACGAACGGTCGAACCTACGAGCAGTACTTC CASSQTNGRTYEQYF
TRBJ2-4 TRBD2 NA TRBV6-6 TGTGCCAGCAGTAACAGCGGGGGGGTAGCCAAAAACATTCAGTACTTC CASSNSGGVAKNIQYF
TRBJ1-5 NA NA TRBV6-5 TGTGCCAGCACCTACGAGGGATATCAGCCCCAGCATTTT CASTYEGYQPQHF
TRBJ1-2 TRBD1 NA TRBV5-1 TGCGCCAGCAGCCCCGGGACCCCAGGGGGCAACTATGGCTACACCTTC CASSPGTPGGNYGYTF
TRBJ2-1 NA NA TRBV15 TGTGCCACCGCCGATGAGGGCGCGGACAATGAGCAGTTCTTC CATADEGADNEQFF
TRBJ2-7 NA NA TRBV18 TGTGCCAGCTCACCAATACTCGGAGGGGTCGAGCAGTACTTC CASSPILGGVEQYF
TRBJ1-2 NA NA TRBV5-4 TGTGCCAGCAGCTTTTCAGGGACCTATGGCTACACCTTC CASSFSGTYGYTF
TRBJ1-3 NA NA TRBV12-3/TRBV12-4 TGTGCCAGCACTCGGGGGGCTGGAAACACCATATATTTT CASTRGAGNTIYF
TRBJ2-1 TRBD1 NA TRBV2 TGTGCCAGCAGTCTGACAGGGGGCGTTCGGGGTGAGCAGTTCTTC CASSLTGGVRGEQFF
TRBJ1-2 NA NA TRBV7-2 TGTGCCAGCAGCTTGGACTTAGTTGGCTACACCTTC CASSLDLVGYTF
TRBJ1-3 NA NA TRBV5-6 TGTGCCAGCAGCTCAATGGACCGGGCCCTCTCTGGAAACACCATATATTTT CASSSMDRALSGNTIYF
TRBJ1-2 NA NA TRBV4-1 TGCGCCAGCAGCCAAGATTCTGTGGGGACCTCGGGCAACTATGGCTACACCTTC CASSQDSVGTSGNYGYTF
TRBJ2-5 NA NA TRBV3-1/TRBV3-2 TGTGCCAGCAGCCAAGAAGTCCTCGCCCGGGGAGAGACCCAGTACTTC CASSQEVLARGETQYF
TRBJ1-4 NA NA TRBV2 TGTGCCAGCAGTCGGGACACCAAACTGTTTTTT CASSRDTKLFF
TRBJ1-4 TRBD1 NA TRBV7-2 TGTGCCAGCAGCTTAGAGTATGGTACAGGGGGTAATGAAAAGCTGTTTTTT CASSLEYGTGGNEKLFF
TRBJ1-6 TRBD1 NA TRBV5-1 TGCGCCAGCAGTCCGACAGGGGTGGGAAATTCACCCCTCCACTTT CASSPTGVGNSPLHF
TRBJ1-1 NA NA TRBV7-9 TGTGCCAGCAGCTTAGCTCTGGGGGCGAACACTGAAGCTTTCTTT CASSLALGANTEAFF
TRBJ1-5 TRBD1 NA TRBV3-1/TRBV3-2 TGTGCCAGCAGCCAAGACAGGGGGAGATACCCCCAGCATTTT CASSQDRGRYPQHF
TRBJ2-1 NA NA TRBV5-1 TGCGCCAGCAGCTTGGCTGGGGTCGGGAATGAGCAGTTCTTC CASSLAGVGNEQFF
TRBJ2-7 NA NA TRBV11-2 TGTGCCAGCAGCTTCGGAGGGTCGGGGGAGCAGTACTTC CASSFGGSGEQYF
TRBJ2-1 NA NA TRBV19 TGTGCCAGTAGTAACAGGGCTAGCGGACAGAGCTCCTACAATGAGCAGTTCTTC CASSNRASGQSSYNEQFF
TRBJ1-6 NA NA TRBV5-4 TGTGCCAGCAGCTTGATACAGCCGAATAATTCACCCCTCCACTTT CASSLIQPNNSPLHF
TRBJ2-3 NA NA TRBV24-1 TGTGCCACCAGTGATACTCAGAGTAGCACAGATACGCAGTATTTT CATSDTQSSTDTQYF
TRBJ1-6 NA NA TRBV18 TGTGCCAGCTCACCTGGGACCTCTAGGCGTAATTCACCCCTCCACTTT CASSPGTSRRNSPLHF
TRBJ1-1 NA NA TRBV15 TGTGCCACCAGCAGAGGAGGGTTTCGGACTGAAGCTTTCTTT CATSRGGFRTEAFF
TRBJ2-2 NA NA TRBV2 TGTGCCAGCACAGGGTCCGCGCGGGCCGGGGAGCTGTTTTTT CASTGSARAGELFF
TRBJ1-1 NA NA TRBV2 TGTGCCAGCTTTGATCAGGGGCTGGGGAACACTGAAGCTTTCTTT CASFDQGLGNTEAFF
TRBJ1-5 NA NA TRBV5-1 TGCGCCAGCAGCTTGCTTGAGGAAATCGACTCCCCCGGGGGGTTTAGCAATCAGCCCCAGCATTTT CASSLLEEIDSPGGFSNQPQHF
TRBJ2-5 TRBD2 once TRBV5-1 TGCGCCAGCAGCTTGGGACTAGCGGGGGCGGAGACCCAGTACTTC CASSLGLAGAETQYF
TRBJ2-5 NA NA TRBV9 TGTGCCAGCAGTTCCGGGAACGTGGAGACCCAGTACTTC CASSSGNVETQYF
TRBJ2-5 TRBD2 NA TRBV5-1 TGCGCCAGCAGCTTGGGACTAGCGGGGGGGCTACAAGAGACCCAGTACTTC CASSLGLAGGLQETQYF
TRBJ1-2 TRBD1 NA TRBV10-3 TGTGCCATCAGTGAGTCACTGGGCGGGACAGGAGGCTACACCTTC CAISESLGGTGGYTF
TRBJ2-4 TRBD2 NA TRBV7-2 TGTGCCAGCAGGCGGGGGGGTTTAGCCAAAAACATTCAGTACTTC CASRRGGLAKNIQYF
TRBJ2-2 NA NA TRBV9 TGTGCCAGCAGCGTCGGACAGCGGAACACCGGGGAGCTGTTTTTT CASSVGQRNTGELFF
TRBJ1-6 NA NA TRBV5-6 TGTGCCAGCAGCTCCCTGGGGGGGGGAGGTTCACCCCTCCACTTT CASSSLGGGGSPLHF
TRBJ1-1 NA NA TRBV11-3 TGTGCCAGCAGCTTTGGGGTTACCACTGAAGCTTTCTTT CASSFGVTTEAFF
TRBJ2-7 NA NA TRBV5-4 TGTGCCAGCAGCTTCTTGGGGGATTACTACGAGCAGTACTTC CASSFLGDYYEQYF
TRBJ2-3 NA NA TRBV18 TGTGCCAGCTCACCACCAACGGGGGACACAGATACGCAGTATTTT CASSPPTGDTDTQYF
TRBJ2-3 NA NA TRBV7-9 TGTGCCAGCAGCTTAGACCCCACAGATACGCAGTATTTT CASSLDPTDTQYF
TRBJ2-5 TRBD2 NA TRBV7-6 TGTGCCAGCAGCTTAGACGGGACTAGCGGGAACCAAGAGACCCAGTACTTC CASSLDGTSGNQETQYF